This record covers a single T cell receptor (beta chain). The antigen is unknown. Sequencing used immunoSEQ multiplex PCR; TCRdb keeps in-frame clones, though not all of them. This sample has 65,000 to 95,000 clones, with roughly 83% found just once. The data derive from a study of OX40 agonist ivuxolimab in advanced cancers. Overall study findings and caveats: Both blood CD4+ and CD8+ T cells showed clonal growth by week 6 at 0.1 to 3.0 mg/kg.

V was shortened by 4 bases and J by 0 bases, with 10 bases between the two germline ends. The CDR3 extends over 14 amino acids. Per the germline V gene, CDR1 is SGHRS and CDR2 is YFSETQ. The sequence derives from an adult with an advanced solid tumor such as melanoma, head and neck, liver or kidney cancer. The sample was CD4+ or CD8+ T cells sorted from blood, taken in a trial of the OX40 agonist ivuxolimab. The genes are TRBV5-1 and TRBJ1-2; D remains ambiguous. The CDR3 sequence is CASSLNGANYGYTF. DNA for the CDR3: TGCGCCAGCAGCCTCAATGGGGCTAACTATGGCTACACCTTC.